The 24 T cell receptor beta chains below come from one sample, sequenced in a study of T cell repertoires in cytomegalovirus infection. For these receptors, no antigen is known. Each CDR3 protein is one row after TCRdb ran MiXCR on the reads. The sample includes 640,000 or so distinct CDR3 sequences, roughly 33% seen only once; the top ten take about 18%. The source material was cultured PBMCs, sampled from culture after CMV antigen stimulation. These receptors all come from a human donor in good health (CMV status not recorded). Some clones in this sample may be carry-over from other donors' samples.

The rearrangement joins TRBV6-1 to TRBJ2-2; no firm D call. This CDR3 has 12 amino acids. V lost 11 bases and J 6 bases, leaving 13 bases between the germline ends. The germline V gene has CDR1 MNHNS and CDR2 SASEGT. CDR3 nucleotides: TGTGCCGCCTCGCCGCGCCCCGGGGAGCTGTTTTTT. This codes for CAASPRPGELFF.

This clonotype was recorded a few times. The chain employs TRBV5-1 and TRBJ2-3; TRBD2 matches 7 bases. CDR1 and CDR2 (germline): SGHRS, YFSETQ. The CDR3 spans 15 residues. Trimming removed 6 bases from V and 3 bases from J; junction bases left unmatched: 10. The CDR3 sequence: CASKGLGRGTDTQYF. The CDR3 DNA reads TGCGCCAGCAAGGGCTTAGGGAGGGGAACAGATACGCAGTATTTT.

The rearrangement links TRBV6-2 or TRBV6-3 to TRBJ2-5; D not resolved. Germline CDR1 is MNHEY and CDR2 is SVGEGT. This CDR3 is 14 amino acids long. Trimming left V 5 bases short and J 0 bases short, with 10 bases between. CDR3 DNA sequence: TGTGCCAGCAGTGAATTCGGTAACCAAGAGACCCAGTACTTC. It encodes CASSEFGNQETQYF.

The CDR3 is CASTWTGSSGYTF. In DNA, the CDR3 is TGTGCCAGCACCTGGACAGGGTCCTCTGGCTACACCTTC. The chain carries TRBV12-3 or TRBV12-4 and TRBJ1-2; 8 nucleotides match TRBD1. This CDR3 region has 13 residues. V was clipped by 7 bases and J by 7 bases; unmatched bases: 8.

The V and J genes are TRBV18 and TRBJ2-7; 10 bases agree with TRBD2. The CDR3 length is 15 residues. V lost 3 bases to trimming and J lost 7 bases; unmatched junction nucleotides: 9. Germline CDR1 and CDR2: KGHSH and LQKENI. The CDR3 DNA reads TGTGCCAGCTCACCCTTACTAGCGGGGACGGGTGAGCAGTACTTC. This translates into CASSPLLAGTGEQYF. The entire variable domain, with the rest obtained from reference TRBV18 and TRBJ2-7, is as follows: NAGVMQNPRHLVRRRGQEARLRCSPMKGHSHVYWYRQLPEEGLKFMVYLQKENIIDESGMPKERFSAEFPKEGPSILRIQQVVRGDSAAYFCASSPLLAGTGEQYFGPGTRLTVT.

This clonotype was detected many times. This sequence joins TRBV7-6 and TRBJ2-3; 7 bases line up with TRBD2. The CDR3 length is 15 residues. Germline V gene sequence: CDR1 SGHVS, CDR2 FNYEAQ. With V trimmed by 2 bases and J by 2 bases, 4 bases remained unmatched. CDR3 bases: TGTGCCAGCAGCTTAAGCGGGACCTTCACAGATACGCAGTATTTT. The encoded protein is CASSLSGTFTDTQYF. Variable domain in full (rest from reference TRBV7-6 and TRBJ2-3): GAGVSQSPRYKVTKRGQDVALRCDPISGHVSLYWYRQALGQGPEFLTYFNYEAQQDKSGLPNDRFSAERPEGSISTLTIQRTEQRDSAMYRCASSLSGTFTDTQYFGPGTRLTVL.

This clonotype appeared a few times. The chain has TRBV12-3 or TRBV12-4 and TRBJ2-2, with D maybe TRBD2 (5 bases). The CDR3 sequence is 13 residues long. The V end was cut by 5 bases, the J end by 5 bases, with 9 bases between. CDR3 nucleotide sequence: TGTGCCAGCAGTCACCGGAGGACCGGGGAGCTGTTTTTT. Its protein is CASSHRRTGELFF.

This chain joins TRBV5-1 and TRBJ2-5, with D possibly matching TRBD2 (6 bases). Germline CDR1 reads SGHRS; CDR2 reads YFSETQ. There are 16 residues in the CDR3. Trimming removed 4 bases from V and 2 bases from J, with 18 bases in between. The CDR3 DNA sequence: TGCGCCAGCAGCCTGCCCCTGGCGGGGAGTCAAGAGACCCAGTACTTC. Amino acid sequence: CASSLPLAGSQETQYF.

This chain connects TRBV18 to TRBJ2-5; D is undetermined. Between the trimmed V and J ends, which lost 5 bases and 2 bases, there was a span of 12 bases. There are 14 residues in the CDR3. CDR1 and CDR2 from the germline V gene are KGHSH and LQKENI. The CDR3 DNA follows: TGTGCCAGCTCATCCGCAAGAAGGCAAGAGACCCAGTACTTC. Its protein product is CASSSARRQETQYF.

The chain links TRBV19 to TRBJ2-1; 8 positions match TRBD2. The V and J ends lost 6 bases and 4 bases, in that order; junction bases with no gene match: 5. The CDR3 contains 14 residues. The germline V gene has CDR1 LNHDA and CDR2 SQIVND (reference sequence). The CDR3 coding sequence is TGTGCCAGTAGGCCGACTAGCGAGTACAATGAGCAGTTCTTC. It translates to CASRPTSEYNEQFF.

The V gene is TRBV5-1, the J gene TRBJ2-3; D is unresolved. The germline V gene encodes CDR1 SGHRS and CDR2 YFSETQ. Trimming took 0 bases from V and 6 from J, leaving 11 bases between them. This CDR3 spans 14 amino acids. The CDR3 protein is CASSLDSGIDTQYF. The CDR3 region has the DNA TGCGCCAGCAGCTTGGATTCAGGTATCGATACGCAGTATTTT.

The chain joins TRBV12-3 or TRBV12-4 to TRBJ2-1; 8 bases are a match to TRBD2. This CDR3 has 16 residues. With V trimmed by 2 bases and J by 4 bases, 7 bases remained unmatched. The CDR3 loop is CASSLSGSGGYNEQFF. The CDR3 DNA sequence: TGTGCCAGCAGTTTAAGTGGCTCGGGAGGGTACAATGAGCAGTTCTTC.

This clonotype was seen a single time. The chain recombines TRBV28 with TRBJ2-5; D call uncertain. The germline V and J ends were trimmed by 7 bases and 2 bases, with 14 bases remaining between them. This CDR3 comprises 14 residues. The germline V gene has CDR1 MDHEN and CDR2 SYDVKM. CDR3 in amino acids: CASISPGNQETQYF. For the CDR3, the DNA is TGTGCCAGCATTTCCCCAGGCAATCAAGAGACCCAGTACTTC.

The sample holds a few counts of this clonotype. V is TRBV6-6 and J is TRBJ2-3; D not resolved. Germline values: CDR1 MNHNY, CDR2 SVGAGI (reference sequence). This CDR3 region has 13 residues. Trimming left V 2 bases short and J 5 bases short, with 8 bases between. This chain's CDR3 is CASSYRDGDTQYF. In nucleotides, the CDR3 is TGTGCCAGCAGTTACAGGGATGGAGATACGCAGTATTTT.

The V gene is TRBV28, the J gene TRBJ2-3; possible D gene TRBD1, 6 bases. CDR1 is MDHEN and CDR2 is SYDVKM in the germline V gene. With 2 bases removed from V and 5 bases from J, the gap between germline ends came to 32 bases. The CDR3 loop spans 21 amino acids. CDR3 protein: CASSLRTLAKQGSHGKDTQYF. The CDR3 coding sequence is TGTGCCAGCAGTTTACGTACGCTAGCCAAACAGGGCAGCCATGGGAAAGATACGCAGTATTTT.

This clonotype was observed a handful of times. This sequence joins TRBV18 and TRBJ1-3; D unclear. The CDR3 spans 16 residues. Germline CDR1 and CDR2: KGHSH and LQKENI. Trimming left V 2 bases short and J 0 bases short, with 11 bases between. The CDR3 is CASSPREANSGNTIYF. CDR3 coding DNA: TGTGCCAGCTCACCAAGGGAAGCGAACTCTGGAAACACCATATATTTT.

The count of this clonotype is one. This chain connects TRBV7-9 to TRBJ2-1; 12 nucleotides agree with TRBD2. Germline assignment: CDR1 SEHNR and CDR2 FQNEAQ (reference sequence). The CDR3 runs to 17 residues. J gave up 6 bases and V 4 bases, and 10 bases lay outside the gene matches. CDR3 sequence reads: CASSSKTSGGLGNEQFF. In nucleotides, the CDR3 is TGTGCCAGCAGCTCGAAGACTAGCGGGGGCCTAGGCAATGAGCAGTTCTTC.

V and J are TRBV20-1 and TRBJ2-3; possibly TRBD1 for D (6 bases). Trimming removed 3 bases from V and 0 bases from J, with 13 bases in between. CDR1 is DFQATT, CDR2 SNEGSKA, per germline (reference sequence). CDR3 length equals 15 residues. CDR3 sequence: CSASLGTTSTDTQYF. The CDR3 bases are TGCAGTGCTAGCCTCGGGACAACTAGCACAGATACGCAGTATTTT.

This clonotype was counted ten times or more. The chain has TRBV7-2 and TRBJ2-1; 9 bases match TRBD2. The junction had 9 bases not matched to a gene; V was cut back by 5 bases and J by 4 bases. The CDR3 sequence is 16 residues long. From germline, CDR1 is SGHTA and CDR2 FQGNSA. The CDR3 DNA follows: TGTGCCAGCAGCCCCCTCGGCGGGGGGGCGTACAATGAGCAGTTCTTC. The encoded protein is CASSPLGGGAYNEQFF.

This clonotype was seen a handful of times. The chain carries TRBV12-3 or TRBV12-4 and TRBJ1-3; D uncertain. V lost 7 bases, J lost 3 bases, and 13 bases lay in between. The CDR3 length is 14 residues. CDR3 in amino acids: CASNPYPGGNTIYF. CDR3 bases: TGTGCCAGCAACCCATATCCAGGTGGAAACACCATATATTTT.

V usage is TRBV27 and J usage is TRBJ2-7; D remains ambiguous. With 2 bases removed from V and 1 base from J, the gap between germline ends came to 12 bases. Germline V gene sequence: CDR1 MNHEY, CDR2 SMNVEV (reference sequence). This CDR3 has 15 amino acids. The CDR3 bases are TGTGCCAGCAGTTTAGACCCGGTGGGATCCTACGAGCAGTACTTC. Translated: CASSLDPVGSYEQYF.

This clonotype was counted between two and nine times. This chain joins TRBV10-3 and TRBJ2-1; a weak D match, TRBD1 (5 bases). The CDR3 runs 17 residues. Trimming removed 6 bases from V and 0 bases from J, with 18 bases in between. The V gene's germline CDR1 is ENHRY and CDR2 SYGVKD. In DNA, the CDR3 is TGTGCCATCAGGAGGACAAACGTACTGAGCTCCTACAATGAGCAGTTCTTC. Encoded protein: CAIRRTNVLSSYNEQFF.

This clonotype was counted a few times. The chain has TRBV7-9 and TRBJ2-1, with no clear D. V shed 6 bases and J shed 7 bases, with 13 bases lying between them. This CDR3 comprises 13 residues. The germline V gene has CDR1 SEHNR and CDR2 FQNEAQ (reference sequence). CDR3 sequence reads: CASRVNLGNEQFF. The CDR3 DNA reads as TGTGCCAGCAGGGTGAACCTGGGGAATGAGCAGTTCTTC.

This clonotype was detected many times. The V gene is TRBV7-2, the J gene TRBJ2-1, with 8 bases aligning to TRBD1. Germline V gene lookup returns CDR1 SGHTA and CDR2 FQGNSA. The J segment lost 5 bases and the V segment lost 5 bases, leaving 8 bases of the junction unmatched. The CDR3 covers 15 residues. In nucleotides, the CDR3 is TGTGCCAGCAGCCCCAGGGACAGGCTAAACAATGAGCAGTTCTTC. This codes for CASSPRDRLNNEQFF.